This TCR beta chain was identified during a study of T-cell memory formation after mild COVID-19. At the level of the study: TCR clusters largely stayed donor specific. Regarding the study as a whole: Some responding clones appeared in pre-infection memory, suggesting cross-reactive memory joined. Later expanders leaned toward CD4+, whereas clones contracting from day 15 to 85 were balanced CD4/CD8.

The germline V gene has CDR1 SGHDT and CDR2 YYEEEE. The germline V and J ends were trimmed by 2 bases and 7 bases, with 16 bases remaining between them. The CDR3 is 14 amino acids. TCRdb passed the 5' RACE reads through MiXCR, listing each CDR3 protein once. The sample yields more than 75,000 distinct CDR3 sequences, around 13% seen once. Points on this clonotype: Antigen: not known.

The receptor's source is an adult woman who had mild COVID-19 (a few samples of this study predate the infection). Cell type and time point are not known. This chain uses TRBV5-6 with TRBJ2-7, with D possibly matching TRBD1 (5 bases). Sequenced sample: PBMCs or a T cell subset sorted from them (not recorded which). For the CDR3, the DNA is TGTGCCAGCAGCTTAGGGGATACGGGTTGGGAGCAGTACTTC. It specifies CASSLGDTGWEQYF.